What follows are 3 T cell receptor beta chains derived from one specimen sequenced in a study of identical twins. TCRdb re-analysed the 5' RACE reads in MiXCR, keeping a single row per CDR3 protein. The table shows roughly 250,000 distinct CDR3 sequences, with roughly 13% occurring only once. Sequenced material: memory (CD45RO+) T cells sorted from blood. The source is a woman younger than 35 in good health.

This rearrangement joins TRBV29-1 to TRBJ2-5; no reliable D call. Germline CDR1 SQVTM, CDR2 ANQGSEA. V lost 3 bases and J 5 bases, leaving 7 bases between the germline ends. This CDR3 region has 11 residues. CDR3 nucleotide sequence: TGCAGCGTTGATTGGCTGGAGACCCAGTACTTC. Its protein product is CSVDWLETQYF.

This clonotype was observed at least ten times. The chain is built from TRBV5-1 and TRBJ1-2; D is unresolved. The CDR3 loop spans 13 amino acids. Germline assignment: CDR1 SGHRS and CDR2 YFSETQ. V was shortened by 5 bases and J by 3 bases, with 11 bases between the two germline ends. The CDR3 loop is CASSEEVHYGYTF. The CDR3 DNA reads TGCGCCAGCAGTGAAGAGGTGCACTATGGCTACACCTTC. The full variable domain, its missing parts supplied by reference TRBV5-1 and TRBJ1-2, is KAGVTQTPRYLIKTRGQQVTLSCSPISGHRSVSWYQQTPGQGLQFLFEYFSETQRNKGNFPGRFSGRQFSNSRSEMNVSTLELGDSALYLCASSEEVHYGYTFGSGTRLTVV.

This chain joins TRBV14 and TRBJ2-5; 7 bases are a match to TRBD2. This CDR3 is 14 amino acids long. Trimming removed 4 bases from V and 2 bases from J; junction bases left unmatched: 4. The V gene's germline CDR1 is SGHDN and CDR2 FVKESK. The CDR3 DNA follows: TGTGCCAGCAGCCGGACTAGTCGTCAAGAGACCCAGTACTTC. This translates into CASSRTSRQETQYF.